Sequencing of this T cell receptor (beta chain) was carried out in a study of early T cells in non-severe SARS-CoV-2 infection. Unique molecular identifier tags were affixed to discrete cDNA molecules. TCRdb used MiXCR to reprocess the 5' RACE reads, holding one entry per CDR3 protein. The top ten clones hold roughly 15% of a sample with fewer than 30,000 distinct CDR3 sequences, roughly 9.7% of them seen once. The CDR3 extends over 15 amino acids. Trimming shortened V by 3 bases and J by 0 bases, and 8 bases separated the two germline ends. This clonotype was detected a few times. Its antigen is currently unknown. General study results and limits: Matching results from VDJdb favored anti-spike CD8 responses, leaving private and CD4 specificities undetected.

Material for sequencing was whole blood. This clonotype originated in an adult who was a healthcare worker with PCR-confirmed SARS-CoV-2 infection or an uninfected control (not recorded which). The chain combines TRBV12-3 or TRBV12-4 with TRBJ1-4, with a weak D call TRBD1 (5 bases). Written as DNA, the CDR3 is TGTGCCAGCAGTTTCGGGGGAGCAACTAATGAAAAACTGTTTTTT. Translation: CASSFGGATNEKLFF.